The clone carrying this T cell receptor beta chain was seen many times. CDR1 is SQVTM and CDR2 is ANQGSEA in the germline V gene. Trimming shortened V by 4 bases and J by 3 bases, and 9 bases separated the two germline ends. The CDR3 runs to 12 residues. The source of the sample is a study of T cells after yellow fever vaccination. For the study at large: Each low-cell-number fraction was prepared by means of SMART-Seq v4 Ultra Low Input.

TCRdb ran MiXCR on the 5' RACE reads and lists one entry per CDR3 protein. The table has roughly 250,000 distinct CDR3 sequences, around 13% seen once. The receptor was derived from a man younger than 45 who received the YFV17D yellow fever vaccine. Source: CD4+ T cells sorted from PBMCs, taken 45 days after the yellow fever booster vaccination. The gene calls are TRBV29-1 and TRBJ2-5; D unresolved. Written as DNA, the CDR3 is TGCAGCGTTGCTAGGAAGAAAGAGACCCAGTACTTC. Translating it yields CSVARKKETQYF.